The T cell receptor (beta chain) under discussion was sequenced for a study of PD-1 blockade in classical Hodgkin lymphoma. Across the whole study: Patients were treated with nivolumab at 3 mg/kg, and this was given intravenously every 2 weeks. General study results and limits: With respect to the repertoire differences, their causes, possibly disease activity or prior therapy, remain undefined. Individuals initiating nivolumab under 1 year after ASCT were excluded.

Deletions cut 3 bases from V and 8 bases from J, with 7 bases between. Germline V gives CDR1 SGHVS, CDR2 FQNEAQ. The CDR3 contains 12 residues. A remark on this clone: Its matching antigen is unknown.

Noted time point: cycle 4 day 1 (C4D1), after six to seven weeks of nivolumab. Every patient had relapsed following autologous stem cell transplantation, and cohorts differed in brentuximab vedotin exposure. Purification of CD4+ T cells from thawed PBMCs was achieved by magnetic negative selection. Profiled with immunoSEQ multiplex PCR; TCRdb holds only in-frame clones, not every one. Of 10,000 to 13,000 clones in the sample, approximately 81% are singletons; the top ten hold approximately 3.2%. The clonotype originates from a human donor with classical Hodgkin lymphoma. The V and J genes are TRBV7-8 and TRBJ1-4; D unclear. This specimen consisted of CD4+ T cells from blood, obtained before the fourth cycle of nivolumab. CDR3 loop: CASSFTGEKLFF. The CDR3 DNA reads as TGTGCCAGCAGCTTTACGGGGGAAAAACTGTTTTTT.